This passage covers 11 T cell receptor beta chains from one sample sequenced in a study of shared clonotypes between healthy human individuals. Method: immunoSEQ multiplex PCR; TCRdb's copy keeps in-frame clones and lacks some. Of about 490,000 clones listed, roughly four fifths are singletons. Sample: PBMCs. The receptors originated from a woman between 35 and 50 years old in good health. Some clones in this sample may be carry-over from other donors' samples.

CDR3 DNA: TGTGCCAGCAGCTCCGGGGCGTCCTACGAGCAGTACTTC. Its translation is CASSSGASYEQYF. The rearrangement uses TRBV7-6 and TRBJ2-7, with D perhaps assigned TRBD1 or TRBD2 (5 bases each). CDR3 length equals 13 residues. With 4 bases removed from V and 1 base from J, the gap between germline ends came to 8 bases. Germline V gene data show CDR1 as SGHVS and CDR2 as FNYEAQ.

The chain employs TRBV4-3 and TRBJ2-1; 16 bases map to TRBD2. This CDR3 has 15 residues. The germline gives CDR1 LGHNA, CDR2 YSLEER. Trimming removed 4 bases from V and 9 bases from J; junction bases left unmatched: 3. CDR3 loop: CASSLGTSGRAEQFF. DNA for the CDR3: TGCGCCAGCAGCCTCGGGACTAGCGGGAGGGCTGAGCAGTTCTTC.

This sequence joins TRBV23-1 and TRBJ1-1; D unresolved. TRBV23-1 is known as an ORF, though its function is uncertain. This CDR3 comprises 18 residues. V lost 0 bases and J 0 bases, leaving 17 bases between the germline ends. This CDR3 reads CASSQSGGHPAMNTEAFF. The CDR3 nucleotides read TGCGCCAGCAGTCAATCGGGCGGTCATCCAGCGATGAACACTGAAGCTTTCTTT.

This clone occurred once. The chain combines TRBV5-1 with TRBJ2-7, with D unresolved. CDR1 is SGHRS, CDR2 YFSETQ, per germline. The germline V and J ends were trimmed by 0 bases and 0 bases, with 16 bases remaining between them. The CDR3 is made up of 17 amino acids. The CDR3 reads CASSLGALARSSYEQYF. In DNA, the CDR3 is TGCGCCAGCAGCTTGGGGGCCCTGGCGAGGAGCTCCTACGAGCAGTACTTC.

The chain combines TRBV7-8 with TRBJ2-5; tentative D call: TRBD2 (6 bases). The CDR3 contains 13 residues. The germline gives CDR1 SGHVS, CDR2 FQNEAQ. The ends were cut back, 5 bases at V and 5 bases at J, with 12 bases in the middle. The CDR3 region is CASSPGTVETQYF. The CDR3 DNA reads as TGTGCCAGCAGCCCAGGGACTGTGGAGACCCAGTACTTC.

The gene calls are TRBV14 and TRBJ1-2; no reliable D call. Trimming took 6 bases from V and 2 from J, leaving 16 bases between them. Germline V gives CDR1 SGHDN, CDR2 FVKESK. This CDR3 spans 15 amino acids. This CDR3 reads CASSNRGQRNYGYTF. CDR3 DNA sequence: TGTGCCAGCAGTAACCGGGGTCAACGGAACTATGGCTACACCTTC. Together with reference TRBV14 and TRBJ1-2, the CDR3 gives the full variable domain: EAGVTQFPSHSVIEKGQTVTLRCDPISGHDNLYWYRRVMGKEIKFLLHFVKESKQDESGMPNNRFLAERTGGTYSTLKVQPAELEDSGVYFCASSNRGQRNYGYTFGSGTRLTVV.

The gene calls are TRBV5-6 and TRBJ2-1; D not resolved. Germline V gene sequence: CDR1 SGHDT, CDR2 YYEEEE. The CDR3 loop spans 12 amino acids. Trimming took 4 bases from V and 10 from J, leaving 12 bases between them. CDR3 sequence: CASSRSEAEQFF. CDR3 nucleotide sequence: TGTGCCAGCAGCCGATCAGAAGCCGAGCAGTTCTTC.

The rearrangement uses TRBV5-1 and TRBJ1-2; TRBD1 matches at 10 bases. Germline lookup yields CDR1 SGHRS and CDR2 YFSETQ. V gave up 6 bases and J gave up 7 bases; unmatched junction bases: 12. The CDR3 length is 15 residues. This CDR3 is CASNPDGTGDSGYTF. DNA for the CDR3: TGCGCCAGCAACCCTGATGGGACAGGGGATAGTGGCTACACCTTC. The full variable domain, its missing parts supplied by reference TRBV5-1 and TRBJ1-2, is KAGVTQTPRYLIKTRGQQVTLSCSPISGHRSVSWYQQTPGQGLQFLFEYFSETQRNKGNFPGRFSGRQFSNSRSEMNVSTLELGDSALYLCASNPDGTGDSGYTFGSGTRLTVV.

The chain couples TRBV23-1 to TRBJ2-7; 11 positions agree with TRBD1. TRBV23-1 is assigned to the ORF class and has an uncertain function. This CDR3 is built from 15 residues. After removal of 6 bases from V and 4 bases from J, the junction contained 8 bases not matched to a gene. In DNA, the CDR3 is TGCGCCAGCAGGGGCACCGGGACAGGGGGTTACGAGCAGTACTTC. This codes for CASRGTGTGGYEQYF.

V is TRBV4-1 and J is TRBJ1-5; tentatively, D is TRBD1 (5 bases). Germline V gene lookup returns CDR1 MGHRA and CDR2 YSYEKL. The V and J ends lost 3 bases and 1 base respectively, with 7 bases between them. The CDR3 runs to 14 residues. The CDR3 protein is CASSQGPSNQPQHF. CDR3 nucleotide sequence: TGCGCCAGCAGCCAGGGGCCCAGCAATCAGCCCCAGCATTTT.

J is TRBJ2-2 and V is TRBV7-9, with no clear D. The CDR3 spans 16 residues. Germline V CDR1 and CDR2: SEHNR, FQNEAQ (reference sequence). V lost 4 bases and J 2 bases, leaving 14 bases between the germline ends. The CDR3 DNA reads TGTGCCAGCAGCTCGGACCAGGCCTCCAACACCGGGGAGCTGTTTTTT. This codes for CASSSDQASNTGELFF.